Each of the 3 T cell receptor beta chains below was sequenced from the same sample in a study of beta chain features in type 1 diabetes. Expressed TCRB transcripts got sequenced, as all isolated RNA was reverse transcribed. The method was immunoSEQ multiplex PCR; TCRdb's version includes in-frame clones alone and lacks a portion of them. This repertoire shows over 300,000 clones, 6.5% to 10% found once; its top ten account for around 0.45%. Sequenced: central memory CD4+ T cells from blood. Receptors originate from a woman under 30 in good health.

This clone has just a few counts. V gene TRBV5-1 combines with J gene TRBJ2-1; 10 bases agree with TRBD2. There are 14 residues in the CDR3. J gave up 8 bases and V 4 bases, and 6 bases lay outside the gene matches. The V gene's germline CDR1 is SGHRS and CDR2 YFSETQ. CDR3 in amino acids: CASSLSGRDYEQFF. In DNA form, the CDR3 reads TGCGCCAGCAGCCTCAGCGGGAGGGACTATGAGCAGTTCTTC. Supplemented by reference TRBV5-1 and TRBJ2-1, the full variable domain reads KAGVTQTPRYLIKTRGQQVTLSCSPISGHRSVSWYQQTPGQGLQFLFEYFSETQRNKGNFPGRFSGRQFSNSRSEMNVSTLELGDSALYLCASSLSGRDYEQFFGPGTRLTVL.

This clone was detected ten times or more. The genes are TRBV28 and TRBJ2-6, with 10 bases lining up with TRBD1. Germline CDR1 MDHEN, CDR2 SYDVKM. V dropped 5 bases and J dropped 12; count of bases not matched to a gene: 13. The CDR3 is 16 amino acids. The CDR3 sequence is CASSPTGTGVFVVLTF. The CDR3 DNA reads TGTGCCAGCAGTCCAACCGGGACAGGGGTTTTTGTCGTCCTGACTTTC.

This chain joins TRBV11-2 and TRBJ2-7, with TRBD2 as a possible D gene (5 bases). CDR3 length equals 14 residues. V lost 1 base and J 3 bases, leaving 10 bases between the germline ends. Germline CDR1 SGHAT, CDR2 FQNNGV. This CDR3 is CASSLAILVYEQYF. CDR3 in DNA: TGTGCCAGCAGCTTAGCGATACTAGTCTACGAGCAGTACTTC.